These 24 T cell receptor beta chains came from one sample sequenced in a study of blood T cell repertoires in COVID-19. Clones were sequenced by immunoSEQ multiplex PCR, and TCRdb holds only the in-frame ones, with some missing. The repertoire has some 140,000 clones, around 84% of them found once; the top ten carry around 1.7%. Sequencing was done on a sample of peripheral blood. The receptors derive from a man older than 75 with acute or convalescent COVID-19.

The chain links TRBV5-4 to TRBJ1-2, with a weak D call TRBD1 (5 bases). From germline, CDR1 is SGHNT and CDR2 YYREEE (reference sequence). CDR3 length: 17 residues. The V gene lost 4 bases and the J gene lost 8 bases, with 27 bases spanning the gap. This chain's CDR3 is CASSRGIGGGSSLGYTF. As DNA, the CDR3 is TGTGCCAGCAGCCGGGGAATTGGGGGGGGTTCTTCGCTGGGCTACACCTTC.

The chain joins TRBV12-3 or TRBV12-4 to TRBJ1-3; D gene ambiguous. CDR3 size: 13 residues. The ends were cut back, 6 bases at V and 9 bases at J, with 15 bases in the middle. CDR3 DNA: TGTGCCAGCAGCAGGATCGACGATGGCACCATATATTTT. Amino acids: CASSRIDDGTIYF.

Only a few counts were recorded for this clone. The CDR3 is CASAGRSGVELFF. The CDR3 DNA sequence: TGTGCCAGCGCGGGGCGTTCGGGTGTTGAACTGTTTTTT. The rearrangement joins TRBV7-9 to TRBJ1-4; the D gene is possibly TRBD1 (5 bases). Trimming shortened V by 8 bases and J by 12 bases, and 19 bases separated the two germline ends. The CDR3 sequence is 13 residues long. Germline loops: CDR1 SEHNR, CDR2 FQNEAQ (reference sequence).

V is TRBV6-5 and J is TRBJ2-1, with TRBD2 matching 8 bases. Germline lookup yields CDR1 MNHEY and CDR2 SVGAGI. The CDR3 spans 14 residues. J was trimmed by 8 bases and V by 6 bases; bases with no gene match: 9. The CDR3 region has the DNA TGTGCCAGCAGCGAGCGGGGGACTGGGGATGAGCAGTTCTTC. It is translated as CASSERGTGDEQFF.

J is TRBJ1-4 and V is TRBV3-1 (or the pseudogene TRBV3-2); 9 bases match TRBD1. The CDR3 is made up of 15 amino acids. The germline V gene has CDR1 LGHDT and CDR2 YNNKEL (reference sequence). V shed 4 bases and J 7 bases; nucleotides not matched to a gene: 7. The CDR3 nucleotides read TGTGCCAGCAGCCGAATGGGACAGGGTGGTGAAAAACTGTTTTTT. Protein sequence: CASSRMGQGGEKLFF.

The gene calls are TRBV29-1 and TRBJ1-1; 11 bases map to TRBD1. Germline lookup yields CDR1 SQVTM and CDR2 ANQGSEA. The V segment lost 7 bases and the J segment 6 bases; nucleotides outside the gene matches: 4. This CDR3 is 12 amino acids long. Here the CDR3 reads CSGGQGASEAFF. The CDR3 DNA sequence: TGCAGCGGCGGACAGGGGGCTTCTGAAGCTTTCTTT.

The chain employs TRBV29-1 and TRBJ1-1; D may be TRBD1 (5 bases). V gave up 6 bases and J gave up 1 base, with 9 bases separating them. The CDR3 consists of 12 residues. The germline gives CDR1 SQVTM, CDR2 ANQGSEA. Here the CDR3 DNA reads TGCAGCGTCGGGGGAGGGAACACTGAAGCTTTCTTT. Translation: CSVGGGNTEAFF.

This chain connects TRBV13 to TRBJ2-5; 7 bases fit TRBD1. V lost 7 bases and J lost 2; bases outside the gene matches: 4. The CDR3 is 13 residues long. Germline V gives CDR1 PRHDT, CDR2 FYEKMQ (reference sequence). DNA for the CDR3: TGTGCCAGCATGCGACAGGGTCAAGAGACCCAGTACTTC. Translated: CASMRQGQETQYF.

The V and J genes are TRBV30 and TRBJ1-6; TRBD1 aligns across 9 bases. The trim removed 3 bases at V and 6 bases at J, leaving 3 bases unmatched. The CDR3 is made up of 14 amino acids. The germline CDR1 and CDR2 sequences are GTSNPN and SVGIG (reference sequence). The CDR3 protein is CAWRTGGGNSPLHF. The CDR3 DNA is TGTGCCTGGAGGACAGGGGGTGGTAATTCACCCCTCCACTTT.

CDR3 nucleotide sequence: TGTGCCAGCAGCTCGGACTCTAGCGGGGGGTTCCCGGCCAAAAACATTCAGTACTTC. Translated, it gives CASSSDSSGGFPAKNIQYF. The chain recombines TRBV11-2 with TRBJ2-4; TRBD2 aligns across 11 bases. The CDR3 is 19 residues long. With V trimmed by 4 bases and J by 1 base, 12 bases remained unmatched. The germline V gene encodes CDR1 SGHAT and CDR2 FQNNGV.

The V gene is TRBV10-3, the J gene TRBJ1-1; D is uncertain. The CDR3 consists of 13 residues. Germline V gives CDR1 ENHRY, CDR2 SYGVKD. V was pared by 4 bases and J by 5 bases, with 11 bases between. The chain's CDR3 is CAISGGLPTEAFF. CDR3 in DNA: TGTGCCATCAGTGGAGGCCTCCCTACTGAAGCTTTCTTT.

This chain links TRBV24-1 with TRBJ1-4; 7 nucleotides line up with TRBD1. CDR3 size: 16 residues. CDR1 and CDR2 from the germline V gene are KGHDR and SFDVKD. Unmatched junction bases numbered 6, after V lost 4 bases and J lost 2 bases. The CDR3 region is CATSELMTGTNEKLFF. The CDR3 region has the DNA TGTGCCACCAGTGAGCTAATGACAGGGACTAATGAAAAACTGTTTTTT.

The V and J genes are TRBV4-1 and TRBJ1-1, with 8 bases identical to TRBD1. This CDR3 is 14 amino acids long. CDR1 MGHRA and CDR2 YSYEKL come from the germline V gene. Trimming at V came to 6 bases and at J to 5 bases, leaving 8 bases not matched to a gene. The CDR3 nucleotides read TGCGCCAGCAGACGACAGGGGAAAGAAACTGAAGCTTTCTTT. Translation gives CASRRQGKETEAFF.

V usage is TRBV5-1 and J usage is TRBJ2-4; 7 nucleotides align to TRBD2. Germline V gene sequence: CDR1 SGHRS, CDR2 YFSETQ. The CDR3 spans 16 residues. The V and J ends lost 4 bases and 9 bases, in that order; junction bases with no gene match: 16. The CDR3 DNA reads TGCGCCAGCAGCATCCTAGGTGGGGGGGACCAGGGCATTCAGTACTTC. Amino acids: CASSILGGGDQGIQYF.

Details on this clone: The junction and the germline gene differ at one end; a read error may be behind it. The V call is TRBV19, the J call TRBJ2-2, with D possibly matching TRBD2 (5 bases). Germline loops: CDR1 LNHDA, CDR2 SQIVND (reference sequence). The CDR3 has 13 residues. In DNA, the CDR3 is TGTGCCAGTAGTATTGTAGGCGCCGGGGAGCCGTTTTTT. Its translation: CASSIVGAGEPFF.

This sequence joins TRBV29-1 and TRBJ1-4; TRBD1 is a possible D gene (5 bases). Germline lookup yields CDR1 SQVTM and CDR2 ANQGSEA. The CDR3 contains 13 residues. Trimming removed 4 bases at V and 7 bases at J, with 13 bases between. The CDR3 region has the DNA TGCAGCGTTGGGACACCCCCGGGTGAAAAACTGTTTTTT. It yields the protein CSVGTPPGEKLFF.

A few counts support this clone. CDR3 in amino acids: CASATGQGSMNTEAFF. The CDR3 DNA is TGTGCCAGCGCCACGGGACAGGGGTCCATGAACACTGAAGCTTTCTTT. The chain carries TRBV5-8 and TRBJ1-1; 10 nucleotides agree with TRBD1. The CDR3 has 16 amino acids. The V and J ends lost 7 bases and 0 bases, in that order; junction bases with no gene match: 9. Germline-derived CDR1 and CDR2 are SGHTS and YDEGEE.

V usage is TRBV9 and J usage is TRBJ1-3, with 8 bases identical to TRBD1. This CDR3 spans 16 amino acids. The germline V gene has CDR1 SGDLS and CDR2 YYNGEE. Trimming cost V 0 bases and J 3 bases; bases outside gene matches: 5. The CDR3 here is CASSVDDRGSGNTIYF. In nucleotides, the CDR3 is TGTGCCAGCAGCGTAGATGACAGGGGAAGTGGAAACACCATATATTTT. Full variable domain (outside the CDR3, taken from reference TRBV9 and TRBJ1-3): DSGVTQTPKHLITATGQRVTLRCSPRSGDLSVYWYQQSLDQGLQFLIQYYNGEERAKGNILERFSAQQFPDLHSELNLSSLELGDSALYFCASSVDDRGSGNTIYFGEGSWLTVV.

This sequence joins TRBV6-5 and TRBJ2-7; TRBD2 aligns across 8 bases. This CDR3 has 13 residues. The V segment lost 0 bases and the J segment 6 bases; nucleotides outside the gene matches: 1. CDR1 is MNHEY and CDR2 is SVGAGI in the germline V gene. The CDR3 coding sequence is TGTGCCAGCAGTTACTCCGGGGGGGGCGAGCAGTACTTC. Its translation is CASSYSGGGEQYF.

The V call is TRBV6-5, the J call TRBJ2-4, with D possibly TRBD2 on 5 matching bases. Looked up from germline, CDR1 is MNHEY and CDR2 is SVGAGI. There are 15 residues in the CDR3. Trimming took off 0 bases at V and 7 bases at J, with 13 bases between the two ends. DNA for the CDR3: TGTGCCAGCAGTTACTCCGTACACGGGATGAACATTCAGTACTTC. Protein product: CASSYSVHGMNIQYF.

The genes are TRBV7-9 and TRBJ1-4; TRBD1 might be the D (6 bases). Trimming cost V 7 bases and J 2 bases, with 14 bases left between them. Per the germline V gene, CDR1 is SEHNR and CDR2 is FQNEAQ (reference sequence). This CDR3 has 15 amino acids. CDR3 protein: CASTAQGWTNEKLFF. DNA for the CDR3: TGTGCCAGCACCGCGCAGGGGTGGACTAATGAAAAACTGTTTTTT.

This rearrangement joins TRBV19 to TRBJ1-2; TRBD1 matches 9 bases. The germline V gene has CDR1 LNHDA and CDR2 SQIVND (reference sequence). CDR3 size: 15 residues. With V trimmed by 6 bases and J by 8 bases, 13 bases remained unmatched. The CDR3 protein is CASSNSGQGHKGYTF. In DNA form, the CDR3 reads TGTGCCAGTAGCAATTCCGGACAGGGGCATAAGGGCTACACCTTC.

V usage is TRBV6-5 and J usage is TRBJ1-3, with 7 bases lining up with TRBD1. The germline V gene encodes CDR1 MNHEY and CDR2 SVGAGI. This CDR3 is built from 16 residues. V lost 0 bases to trimming and J lost 4 bases; unmatched junction nucleotides: 6. CDR3 nucleotides: TGTGCCAGCAGTTACTCGCAGCTAGGGGGCGGAAACACCATATATTTT. It codes for CASSYSQLGGGNTIYF.

The table lists this clone with a few counts. The V gene is TRBV4-3, the J gene TRBJ2-3; the D gene is possibly TRBD1 (5 bases). The V and J ends lost 1 base and 4 bases respectively, with 9 bases between them. The CDR3 is made up of 14 amino acids. Germline CDR1 reads LGHNA; CDR2 reads YSLEER. The CDR3 loop reads CASSQGQPPDTQYF. In nucleotides, the CDR3 is TGCGCCAGCAGCCAAGGACAGCCACCAGATACGCAGTATTTT.